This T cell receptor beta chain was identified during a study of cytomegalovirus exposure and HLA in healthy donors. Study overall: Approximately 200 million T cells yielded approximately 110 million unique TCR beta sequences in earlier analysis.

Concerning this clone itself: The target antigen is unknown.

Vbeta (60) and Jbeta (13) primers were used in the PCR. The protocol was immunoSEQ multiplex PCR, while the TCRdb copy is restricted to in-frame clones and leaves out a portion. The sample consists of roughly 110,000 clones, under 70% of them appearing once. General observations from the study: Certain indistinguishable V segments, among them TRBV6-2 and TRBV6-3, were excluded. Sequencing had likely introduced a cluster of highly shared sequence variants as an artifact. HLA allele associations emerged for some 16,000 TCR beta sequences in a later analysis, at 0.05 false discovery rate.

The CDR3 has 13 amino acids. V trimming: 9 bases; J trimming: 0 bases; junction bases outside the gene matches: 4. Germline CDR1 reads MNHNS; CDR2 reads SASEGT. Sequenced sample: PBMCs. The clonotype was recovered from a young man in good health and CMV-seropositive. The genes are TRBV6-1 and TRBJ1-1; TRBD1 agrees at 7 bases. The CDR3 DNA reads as TGTGCCAGTAGACAGGGCTTGAACACTGAAGCTTTCTTT. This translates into CASRQGLNTEAFF.